What follows describes a single T cell receptor beta chain. Germline V gene data show CDR1 as LGHNA and CDR2 as YNFKEQ. This CDR3 is built from 16 residues. With 4 bases removed from V and 8 bases from J, the gap between germline ends came to 20 bases. This entry is derived from a study of OX40 agonist ivuxolimab in advanced cancers. This table comes from immunoSEQ multiplex PCR, and its TCRdb copy is limited to in-frame clones, with some not included. Among some 66,000 clones listed, roughly 90% were seen once. Sequences were derived from CD4+ or CD8+ T cells sorted from blood, sampled in a trial of the OX40 agonist ivuxolimab. The chain carries TRBV4-2 and TRBJ1-4; D is uncertain. This receptor was taken from an adult with an advanced solid tumor such as melanoma, head and neck, liver or kidney cancer. The CDR3 loop is CASSPRPPGNKEKLFF. CDR3 DNA sequence: TGTGCCAGCAGCCCCCGACCGCCGGGGAATAAGGAAAAACTGTTTTTT.